Sequencing of this T cell receptor beta chain was carried out in a study of T-cell memory formation after mild COVID-19. At the level of the study: Largely donor-specific TCR clusters were found.

This clonotype was observed at least ten times. The J segment lost 2 bases and the V segment lost 5 bases, leaving 7 bases of the junction unmatched. The germline CDR1 and CDR2 sequences are GTSNPN and SVGIG (reference sequence). This CDR3 has 14 residues. TCRdb processed the 5' RACE reads anew with MiXCR; each CDR3 protein has one entry. Among approximately 490,000 distinct CDR3 sequences listed, around 21% were seen once. The sample was PBMCs or a T cell subset sorted from them (not recorded which). V and J are TRBV30 and TRBJ2-3; 7 nucleotides match TRBD2. This receptor was taken from an adult woman who had mild COVID-19 (a few samples of this study predate the infection). Cell type and time point are not known. In DNA, the CDR3 is TGTGCCTGGCGGAGGGGAGGGGCCACAGATACGCAGTATTTT. It codes for CAWRRGGATDTQYF.